These 12 T cell receptor beta chains were sequenced from one sample in a study of CD8 T cells in Susac syndrome. It was with random hexamers that roughly 0.5 to 1 ug RNA was reverse transcribed. TCRdb redid the calling of the immunoSEQ multiplex PCR reads with MiXCR, one entry per CDR3 protein. The sample carries about 200,000 distinct CDR3 sequences, around 95% recorded once. Sequencing was performed on CD4+ T cells from PBMCs. These receptors were taken from a human donor with multiple sclerosis.

The chain couples TRBV12-3 or TRBV12-4 to TRBJ2-7, with 7 bases aligning to TRBD1. This CDR3 is 13 amino acids long. Trimming took 7 bases from V and 1 from J; bases not matched to a gene: 4. The CDR3, as DNA: TGTGCCAGCACCATGACAGGGTCCTACGAGCAGTACTTC. Translation: CASTMTGSYEQYF.

The chain combines TRBV20-1 with TRBJ1-2; no firm D call. The germline V gene has CDR1 DFQATT and CDR2 SNEGSKA (reference sequence). The CDR3 extends over 12 amino acids. V was trimmed by 3 bases and J by 8 bases, leaving 13 bases between them. CDR3 amino acids: CSASGNGGGYTF. CDR3 DNA sequence: TGCAGTGCTAGTGGAAATGGTGGGGGCTACACCTTC.

The chain recombines TRBV30 with TRBJ1-6; D ambiguous. The CDR3 runs 14 residues. The V gene's germline CDR1 is GTSNPN and CDR2 SVGIG (reference sequence). V dropped 0 bases and J dropped 6 bases, with 9 bases sitting between them. The CDR3 here is CAWSVRGRNSPLHF. CDR3 nucleotides: TGTGCCTGGAGTGTACGAGGGCGTAATTCACCCCTCCACTTT.

The chain uses TRBV5-4 and TRBJ2-3; the D gene could be TRBD1 or TRBD2 (7 bases each). The germline V gene has CDR1 SGHNT and CDR2 YYREEE (reference sequence). V shed 4 bases and J shed 1 base, with 16 bases lying between them. The CDR3 totals 16 residues. The CDR3 DNA is TGTGCCAGCAGCCCTCATCAGGGGGGGCGCACAGATACGCAGTATTTT. Residues: CASSPHQGGRTDTQYF.

The chain uses TRBV12-3 or TRBV12-4 and TRBJ2-5; 13 bases are a match to TRBD2. The CDR3 runs 15 residues. J lost 7 bases, V lost 6 bases, and 8 bases had no gene match. CDR3 region: CASSRLAGGPRTQYF. The DNA of the CDR3 is TGTGCCAGCAGCAGACTAGCGGGGGGCCCTAGGACCCAGTACTTC.

The V and J genes are TRBV3-1 and TRBJ2-5; 7 bases match TRBD1. Germline-derived CDR1 and CDR2 are LGHDT and YNNKEL (reference sequence). This CDR3 has 17 amino acids. V shed 2 bases and J 5 bases; nucleotides not matched to a gene: 14. This CDR3 is CASSQFRGSSVQETQYF. DNA of the CDR3: TGTGCCAGCAGCCAATTCAGGGGGAGTTCCGTCCAGGAGACCCAGTACTTC.

The chain is built from TRBV12-3 or TRBV12-4 and TRBJ2-5; TRBD2 matches at 10 bases. Germline trimming cut 4 bases from V and 5 bases from J; bases unmatched to any gene: 7. This CDR3 has 15 residues. The CDR3 coding sequence is TGTGCCAGCAGTTCTCAGCGGGGGGGCCTTGAGACCCAGTACTTC. Amino acids: CASSSQRGGLETQYF.

V usage is TRBV2 and J usage is TRBJ2-7; D uncertain. Germline V gene sequence: CDR1 SNHLY, CDR2 FYNNEI. The V gene lost 4 bases and the J gene lost 6 bases, with 4 bases spanning the gap. The length of the CDR3 is 10 residues. This chain's CDR3 is CASSAFEQYV. CDR3 DNA: TGTGCCAGCAGTGCCTTCGAGCAGTACGTC.

The chain has TRBV4-2 and TRBJ1-2; TRBD1 matches 10 bases. Trimming cost V 2 bases and J 7 bases; bases outside gene matches: 13. This CDR3 is built from 17 residues. CDR1 and CDR2 from the germline V gene are LGHNA and YNFKEQ. CDR3 residues: CASSQPGQGNYGGGYTF. The CDR3 region has the DNA TGTGCCAGCAGCCAACCGGGACAGGGGAACTATGGTGGTGGCTACACCTTC.

V is TRBV5-1 and J is TRBJ2-4; D is possibly TRBD2 (6 bases). The V and J ends lost 5 bases and 1 base respectively, with 28 bases between them. This CDR3 has 20 amino acids. The germline V gene encodes CDR1 SGHRS and CDR2 YFSETQ. CDR3 in DNA: TGCGCCAGCAGTCTGGGAGGTCTCCGACAGACTATGGGGGCCAAAAACATTCAGTACTTC. It specifies CASSLGGLRQTMGAKNIQYF.

The V call is TRBV20-1, the J call TRBJ2-1, with unresolved D. The CDR3 extends over 12 amino acids. V lost 3 bases to trimming and J lost 4 bases, with 7 bases between them. Per germline, CDR1 DFQATT and CDR2 SNEGSKA (reference sequence). CDR3 sequence: CSASTPYNEQFF. The CDR3 DNA is TGCAGTGCTAGTACTCCTTACAATGAGCAGTTCTTC.

This clonotype was seen a single time. The chain recombines TRBV5-1 with TRBJ1-6; TRBD1 matches at 11 bases. The CDR3 has 19 residues. V dropped 4 bases and J dropped 7; count of bases not matched to a gene: 16. Per germline, CDR1 SGHRS and CDR2 YFSETQ. CDR3 DNA sequence: TGCGCCAGCAGCCTCCTCGCACCGGGACAGGGGGTACAGAATTCACCCCTCCACTTT. This gives the protein CASSLLAPGQGVQNSPLHF.